Listed below are T cell receptor beta chains from one sample, sequenced in a study of blood T cell repertoires in COVID-19. Produced via immunoSEQ multiplex PCR; TCRdb's table is partial and in-frame only. This repertoire shows approximately 280,000 clones, roughly 90% found once; its top ten account for about 4.2%. Sequencing input: peripheral blood. The origin of the receptors is a man aged 35-49 years with acute or convalescent COVID-19. CDR3s include the opening cysteine and the closing phenylalanine or tryptophan.

v_call	j_call	cdr3_aa
TRBV5-1	TRBJ2-7	CASGPGQGRNEQYF
TRBV29-1	TRBJ1-2	CSAPRGLNGYTF
TRBV30	TRBJ1-1	CAWNWRHREAFF
TRBV2	TRBJ2-5	CASSPTGSGETQYF
TRBV5-8	TRBJ1-1	CASSLDRARGKAFF
TRBV12-2	TRBJ1-1	CASRLHGRGYREEGTEAFF
TRBV2	TRBJ1-2	CASSALRHTNYGYTF
TRBV27	TRBJ1-2	CASRFNANYGYTF
TRBV19	TRBJ2-2	CASSIEGNTGELFF
TRBV11-2	TRBJ2-7	CASSSQGYEQYF
TRBV6-5	TRBJ1-2	CASTNPGQGSGYTF
TRBV5-4	TRBJ1-4	CASSLGQGNEKLFF
TRBV19	TRBJ1-2	CASSSAAKANYGYTF
TRBV6-2/TRBV6-3	TRBJ2-1	CASSHGGGVVYEQFF
TRBV5-1	TRBJ1-2	CASSPASDSFYGYTF
TRBV4-1	TRBJ1-1	CASSQDSAGAGTEAFF
TRBV6-5	TRBJ1-1	CASSYFRDTEAFF